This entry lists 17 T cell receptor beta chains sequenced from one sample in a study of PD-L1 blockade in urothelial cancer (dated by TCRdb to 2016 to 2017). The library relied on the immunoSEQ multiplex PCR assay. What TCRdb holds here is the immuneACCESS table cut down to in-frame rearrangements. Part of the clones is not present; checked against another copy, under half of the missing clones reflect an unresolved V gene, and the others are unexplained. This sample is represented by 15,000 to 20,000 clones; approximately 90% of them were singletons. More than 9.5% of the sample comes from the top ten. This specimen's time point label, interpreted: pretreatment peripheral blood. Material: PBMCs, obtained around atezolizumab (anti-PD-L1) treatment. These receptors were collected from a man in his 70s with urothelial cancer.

In DNA, the CDR3 is TGTGCCAGCAGTGACTTTGAGGGAGGCACCATATATTTT. The encoded protein is CASSDFEGGTIYF. J is TRBJ1-3 and V is TRBV6-4; D not certain. The CDR3 loop spans 13 amino acids. The germline CDR1 and CDR2 sequences are MRHNA and SNTAGT. V dropped 1 base and J dropped 9 bases, with 10 bases sitting between them.

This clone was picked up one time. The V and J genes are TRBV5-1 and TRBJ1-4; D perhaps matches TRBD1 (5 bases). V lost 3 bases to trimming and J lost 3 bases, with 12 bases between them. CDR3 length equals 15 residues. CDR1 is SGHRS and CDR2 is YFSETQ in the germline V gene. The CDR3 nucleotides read TGCGCCAGCAGCTCCGGGGGTCGAGCTAATGAAAAACTGTTTTTT. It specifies CASSSGGRANEKLFF.

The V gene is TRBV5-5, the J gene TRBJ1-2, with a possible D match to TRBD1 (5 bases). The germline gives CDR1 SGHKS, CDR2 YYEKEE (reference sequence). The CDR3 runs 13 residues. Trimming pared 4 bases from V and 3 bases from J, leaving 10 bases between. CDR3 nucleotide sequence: TGTGCCAGCAGCGCCCGGGGGGACTATGGCTACACCTTC. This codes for CASSARGDYGYTF.

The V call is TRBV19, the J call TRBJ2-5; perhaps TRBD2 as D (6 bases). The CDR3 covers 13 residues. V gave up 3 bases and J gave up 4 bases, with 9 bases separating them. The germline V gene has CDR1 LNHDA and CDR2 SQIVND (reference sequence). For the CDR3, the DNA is TGTGCCAGTAGTATGGAGGGGAGAGAGACCCAGTACTTC. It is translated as CASSMEGRETQYF.

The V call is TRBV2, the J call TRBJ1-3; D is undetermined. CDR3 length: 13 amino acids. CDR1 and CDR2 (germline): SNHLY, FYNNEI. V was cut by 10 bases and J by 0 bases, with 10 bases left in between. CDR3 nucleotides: TGTGCCACCCGACGGGGCTCTGGAAACACCATATATTTT. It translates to CATRRGSGNTIYF.

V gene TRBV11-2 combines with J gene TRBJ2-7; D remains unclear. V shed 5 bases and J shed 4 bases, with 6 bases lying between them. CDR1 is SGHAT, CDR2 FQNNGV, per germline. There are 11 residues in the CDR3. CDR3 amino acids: CASSPFYEQYF. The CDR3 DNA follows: TGTGCCAGCAGCCCCTTTTACGAGCAGTACTTC.

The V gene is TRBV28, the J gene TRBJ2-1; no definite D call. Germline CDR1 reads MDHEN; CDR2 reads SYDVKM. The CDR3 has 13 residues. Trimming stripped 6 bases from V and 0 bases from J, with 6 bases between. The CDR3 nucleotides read TGTGCCAGCAGCCGTAGCTCCTACAATGAGCAGTTCTTC. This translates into CASSRSSYNEQFF.

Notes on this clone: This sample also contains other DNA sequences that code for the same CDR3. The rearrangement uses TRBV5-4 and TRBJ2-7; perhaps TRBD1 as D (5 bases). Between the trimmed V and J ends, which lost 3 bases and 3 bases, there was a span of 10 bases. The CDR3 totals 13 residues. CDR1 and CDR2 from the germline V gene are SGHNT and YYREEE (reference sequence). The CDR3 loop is CASSWKGYYEQYF. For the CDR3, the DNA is TGTGCCAGCAGCTGGAAGGGGTACTACGAGCAGTACTTC.

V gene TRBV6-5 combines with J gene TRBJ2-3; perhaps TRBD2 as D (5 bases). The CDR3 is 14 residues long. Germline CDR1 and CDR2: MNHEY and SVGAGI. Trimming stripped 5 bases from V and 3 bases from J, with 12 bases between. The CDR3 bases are TGTGCCAGCAGTCTAGGGAGTTTGACAGATACGCAGTATTTT. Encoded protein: CASSLGSLTDTQYF.

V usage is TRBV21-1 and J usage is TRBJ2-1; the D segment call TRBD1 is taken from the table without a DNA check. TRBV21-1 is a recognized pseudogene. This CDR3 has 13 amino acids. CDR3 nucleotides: TGTGCCACCAGCGGTGGCAGTCACAATGAGCAGTTCTTC. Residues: CATSGGSHNEQFF.

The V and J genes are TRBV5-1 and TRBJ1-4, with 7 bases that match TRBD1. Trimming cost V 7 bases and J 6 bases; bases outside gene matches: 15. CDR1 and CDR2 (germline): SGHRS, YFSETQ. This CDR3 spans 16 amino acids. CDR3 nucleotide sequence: TGCGCCAGCGAAGCCCTTCCCACAGGGGTTTATGAAAAACTGTTTTTT. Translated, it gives CASEALPTGVYEKLFF.

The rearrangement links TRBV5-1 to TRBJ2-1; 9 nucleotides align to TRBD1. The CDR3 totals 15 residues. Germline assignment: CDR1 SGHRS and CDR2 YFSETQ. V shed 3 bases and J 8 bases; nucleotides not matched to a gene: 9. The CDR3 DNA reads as TGCGCCAGCAGCTCAGGTGGGACAGGGTTCGATGAGCAGTTCTTC. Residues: CASSSGGTGFDEQFF.

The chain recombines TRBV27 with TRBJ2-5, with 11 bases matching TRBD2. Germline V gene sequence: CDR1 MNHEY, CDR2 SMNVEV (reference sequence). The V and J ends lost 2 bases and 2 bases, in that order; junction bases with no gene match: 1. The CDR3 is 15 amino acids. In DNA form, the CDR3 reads TGTGCCAGCAGTTTAATAGCGGGGGGGCAAGAGACCCAGTACTTC. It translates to CASSLIAGGQETQYF.

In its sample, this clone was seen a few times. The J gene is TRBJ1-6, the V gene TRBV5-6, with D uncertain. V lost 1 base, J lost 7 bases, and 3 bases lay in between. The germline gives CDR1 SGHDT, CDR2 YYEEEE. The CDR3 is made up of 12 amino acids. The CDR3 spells CASSLSNSPLHF. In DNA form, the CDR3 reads TGTGCCAGCAGCTTGAGCAATTCACCCCTCCACTTT.

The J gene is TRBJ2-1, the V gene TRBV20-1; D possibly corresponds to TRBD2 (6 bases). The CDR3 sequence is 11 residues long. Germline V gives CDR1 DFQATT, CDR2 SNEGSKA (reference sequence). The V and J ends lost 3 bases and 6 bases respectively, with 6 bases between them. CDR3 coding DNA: TGCAGTGCTAGGACTAGCAATGAGCAGTTCTTC. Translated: CSARTSNEQFF.

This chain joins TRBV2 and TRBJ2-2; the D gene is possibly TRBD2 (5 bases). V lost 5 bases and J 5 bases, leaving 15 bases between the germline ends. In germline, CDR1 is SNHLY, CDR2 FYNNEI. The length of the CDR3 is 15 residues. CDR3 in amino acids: CASSSAGIRTGELFF. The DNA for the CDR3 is TGTGCCAGCAGTTCCGCCGGGATAAGGACCGGGGAGCTGTTTTTT.

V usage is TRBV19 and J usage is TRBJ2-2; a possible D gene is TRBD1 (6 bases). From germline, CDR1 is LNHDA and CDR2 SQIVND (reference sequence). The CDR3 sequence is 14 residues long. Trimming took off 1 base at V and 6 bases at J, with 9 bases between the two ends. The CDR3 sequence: CASSIGQVAGELFF. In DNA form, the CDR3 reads TGTGCCAGTAGTATAGGACAGGTGGCCGGGGAGCTGTTTTTT.